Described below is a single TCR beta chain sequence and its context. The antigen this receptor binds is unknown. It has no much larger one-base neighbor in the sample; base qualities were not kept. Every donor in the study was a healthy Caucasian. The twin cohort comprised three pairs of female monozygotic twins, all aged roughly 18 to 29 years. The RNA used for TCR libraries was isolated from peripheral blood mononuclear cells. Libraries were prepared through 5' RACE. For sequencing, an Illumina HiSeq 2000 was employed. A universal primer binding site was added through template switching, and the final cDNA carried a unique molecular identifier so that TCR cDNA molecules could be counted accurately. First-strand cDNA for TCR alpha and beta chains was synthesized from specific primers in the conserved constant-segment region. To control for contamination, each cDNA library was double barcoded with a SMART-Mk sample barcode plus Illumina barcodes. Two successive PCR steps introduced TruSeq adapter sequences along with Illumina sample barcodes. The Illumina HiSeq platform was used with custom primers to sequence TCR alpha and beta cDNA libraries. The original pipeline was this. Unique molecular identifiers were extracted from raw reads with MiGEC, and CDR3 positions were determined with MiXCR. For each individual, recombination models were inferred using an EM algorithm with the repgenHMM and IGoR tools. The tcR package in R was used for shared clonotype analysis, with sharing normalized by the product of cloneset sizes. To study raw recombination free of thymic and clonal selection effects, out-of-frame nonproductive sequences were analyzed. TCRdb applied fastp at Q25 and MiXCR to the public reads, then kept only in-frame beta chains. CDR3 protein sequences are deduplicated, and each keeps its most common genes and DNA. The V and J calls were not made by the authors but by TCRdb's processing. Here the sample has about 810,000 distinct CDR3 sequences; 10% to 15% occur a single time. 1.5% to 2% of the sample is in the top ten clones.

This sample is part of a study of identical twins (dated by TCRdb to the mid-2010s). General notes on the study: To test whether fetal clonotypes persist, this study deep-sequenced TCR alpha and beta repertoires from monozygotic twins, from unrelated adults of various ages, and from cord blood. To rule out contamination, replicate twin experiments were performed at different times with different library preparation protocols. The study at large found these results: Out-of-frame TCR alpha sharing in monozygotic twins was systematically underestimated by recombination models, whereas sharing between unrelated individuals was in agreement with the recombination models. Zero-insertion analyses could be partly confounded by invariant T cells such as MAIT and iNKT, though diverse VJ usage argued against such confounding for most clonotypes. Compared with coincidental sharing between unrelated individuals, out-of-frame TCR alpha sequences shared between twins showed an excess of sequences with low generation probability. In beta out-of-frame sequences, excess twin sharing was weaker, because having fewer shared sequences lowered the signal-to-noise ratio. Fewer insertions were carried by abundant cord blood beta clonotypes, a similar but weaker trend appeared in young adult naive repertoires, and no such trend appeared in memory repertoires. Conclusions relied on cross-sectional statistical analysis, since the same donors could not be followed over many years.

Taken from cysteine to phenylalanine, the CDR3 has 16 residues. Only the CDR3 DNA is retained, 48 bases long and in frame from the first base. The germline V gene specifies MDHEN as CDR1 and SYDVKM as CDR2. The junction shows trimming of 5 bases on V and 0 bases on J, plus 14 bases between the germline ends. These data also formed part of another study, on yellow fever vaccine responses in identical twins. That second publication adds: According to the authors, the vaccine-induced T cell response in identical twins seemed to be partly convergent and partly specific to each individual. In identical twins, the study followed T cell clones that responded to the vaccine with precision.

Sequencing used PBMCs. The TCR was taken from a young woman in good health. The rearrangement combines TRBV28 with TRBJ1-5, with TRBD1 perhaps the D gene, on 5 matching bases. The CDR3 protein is CASSAFRGYSNQPQHF. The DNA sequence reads TGTGCCAGCAGTGCCTTTAGGGGCTATAGCAATCAGCCCCAGCATTTT.